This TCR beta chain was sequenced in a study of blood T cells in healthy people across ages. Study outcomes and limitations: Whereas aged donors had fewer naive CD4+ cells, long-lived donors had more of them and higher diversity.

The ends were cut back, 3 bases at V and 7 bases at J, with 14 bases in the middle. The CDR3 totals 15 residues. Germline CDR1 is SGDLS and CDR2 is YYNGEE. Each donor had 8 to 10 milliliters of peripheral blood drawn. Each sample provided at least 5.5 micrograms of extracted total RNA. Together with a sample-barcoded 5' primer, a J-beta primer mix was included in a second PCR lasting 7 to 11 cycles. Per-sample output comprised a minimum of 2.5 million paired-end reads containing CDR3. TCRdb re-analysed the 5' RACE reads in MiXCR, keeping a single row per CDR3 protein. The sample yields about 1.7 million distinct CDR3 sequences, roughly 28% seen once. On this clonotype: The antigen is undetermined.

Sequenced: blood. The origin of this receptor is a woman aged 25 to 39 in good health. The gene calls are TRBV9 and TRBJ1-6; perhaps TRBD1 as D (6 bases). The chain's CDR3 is CASSAAGASNSPLHF. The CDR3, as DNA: TGTGCCAGCAGCGCTGCAGGGGCCTCCAATTCACCCCTCCACTTT.